Sequencing of this TCR beta chain was carried out in a study of shared clonotypes between healthy human individuals. For every subset, genomic DNA was evenly distributed across several immunoSEQ plates. TCRdb keeps only in-frame clones here, not all; method: immunoSEQ multiplex PCR. The profile shows 550,000 to 600,000 clones, 70% to 80% of them singletons. Germline CDR1 MNHNS, CDR2 SASEGT. The CDR3 is made up of 15 amino acids. V shed 4 bases and J 7 bases; nucleotides not matched to a gene: 7. Unsorted material relied on about 100 million PBMCs as the source of genomic DNA. The clonotype was recovered from a woman aged 35 to 49 in good health. Some clones in this sample may be carry-over from other donors' samples. The specimen was PBMCs. The chain has TRBV6-1 and TRBJ1-6; the match to TRBD1 covers 7 bases. The CDR3 reads CASSVVGTDNSPLHF. Written as DNA, the CDR3 is TGTGCCAGCAGTGTAGTAGGGACAGACAATTCACCCCTCCACTTT.